This T cell receptor (beta chain) comes out of a study of CD8 T cells in ankylosing spondylitis (TCRdb year 2017). Notes on the research overall: T cell receptor beta repertoires were profiled in healthy donors and ankylosing spondylitis patients so that disease-linked TCR variants could be found. The full study cohort comprised 20 to 30 ankylosing spondylitis patients and over a hundred healthy donors. Peripheral blood was sampled, and synovial fluid was additionally collected from ankylosing spondylitis patients.

CDR1 and CDR2 were assigned from the germline V gene (reference sequence) as MNHEY and SMNVEV. Spanning cysteine to phenylalanine, the CDR3 consists of 14 amino acids. Only the CDR3 portion is preserved as DNA: 42 bases, with reading frame beginning at the first base. V lost 8 bases and J lost 5 bases; the stretch between them is 18 bases long. In its sample, this clonotype was seen many times. What this receptor recognizes is not known. No much larger clonotype is one base removed from it; base qualities were not supplied. The research as a whole found: The disease-linked clones showed a CD8+ phenotype and occurred at relatively low frequencies in peripheral blood. Some TCR beta motif variants had previously been reported in synovial fluid and blood of reactive arthritis patients, which suggested common disease-initiation mechanisms. The disease-linked clones were reported to be significantly enriched in matched synovial fluid samples from ankylosing spondylitis patients. A TCR beta motif of seven or eight highly homologous amino acid variants appeared characteristic of blood from ankylosing spondylitis patients.

Sequenced on an Illumina HiSeq 2500. TCR beta libraries were prepared by quantitative 5'-RACE with molecular barcodes. The authors processed their data as follows. To identify disease-linked TCR variants, a new computational method was used, one built on a probabilistic model of VDJ rearrangement. TCRdb took the public reads, trimmed them with fastp at Q25, ran MiXCR for clone calling and kept in-frame beta chains. Entries that share a CDR3 protein sequence are merged under the most common genes and DNA. The V and J calls were determined by TCRdb, not by the authors. The sample has under 200,000 distinct CDR3 sequences on record, over 10% of them singletons. The ten largest clones add up to about 10% of the sample.

This clonotype was obtained from a female donor with ankylosing spondylitis or in good health (not recorded which). The sample taken for sequencing was blood, either unsorted or a sorted T cell fraction (not recorded which). The chain joins TRBV27 to TRBJ1-2; the D gene is not confidently resolved. The nucleotide sequence reads TGTGCCAGCTCAACTTCCGGGCTCCTATATGGCTACACCTTC. Its protein is CASSTSGLLYGYTF.